The next 20 T cell receptor beta chains were all read from a single sample in a study of cytomegalovirus exposure and HLA in healthy donors. PCR was performed using 60 Vbeta and 13 Jbeta primers. Clones were read by immunoSEQ multiplex PCR, and TCRdb kept only the in-frame ones, dropping some. The sample contains 85,000 to 110,000 clones, 60% to 85% of which appear only once. What was sequenced was PBMCs. Receptors originate from a man aged 50-60 years in good health and CMV-seropositive.

This clone appeared a single time. V and J are TRBV19 and TRBJ2-7; 7 bases align to TRBD1. This CDR3 contains 13 residues. Germline CDR1 and CDR2: LNHDA and SQIVND (reference sequence). Trimming removed 6 bases from V and 2 bases from J; junction bases left unmatched: 4. The CDR3 region has the DNA TGTGCCAGTAGAAGGACAGGCGCCTACGAGCAGTACTTC. Amino acids: CASRRTGAYEQYF.

The chain recombines TRBV7-8 with TRBJ2-2, with unresolved D. Germline values: CDR1 SGHVS, CDR2 FQNEAQ. The CDR3 has 14 residues. Trimming cost V 5 bases and J 1 base, with 8 bases left between them. The CDR3 is CASSGPLNTGELFF. The DNA for the CDR3 is TGTGCCAGCAGCGGCCCTTTGAACACCGGGGAGCTGTTTTTT.

The DNA of the CDR3 is TGTGCCAGCAGTAATATCTTGGACAGGAAAGAGACCCAGTACTTC. Translated, it gives CASSNILDRKETQYF. The chain couples TRBV6-5 to TRBJ2-5; 7 bases line up with TRBD1. With 5 bases clipped from V and 3 bases from J, the junction kept 9 bases outside the gene matches. The CDR3 runs to 15 residues. Germline CDR1 and CDR2: MNHEY and SVGAGI.

On this clone: The junction differs from germline at one of its ends, possibly a read error. V is TRBV7-9 and J is TRBJ1-3; D remains ambiguous. The length of the CDR3 is 13 residues. CDR1 SEHNR and CDR2 FQNEAQ come from the germline V gene (reference sequence). The CDR3 coding sequence is TGTTCCAGCAGCTCCCTTCTTGGAAACACCATATATTTT. It codes for CSSSSLLGNTIYF.

The CDR3 reads CASSPRPNTGELFF. The CDR3 coding sequence is TGTGCCAGCAGTCCCCGTCCCAACACCGGGGAGCTGTTTTTT. The V and J genes are TRBV27 and TRBJ2-2; no clear D gene. The CDR3 runs to 14 residues. CDR1 is MNHEY and CDR2 is SMNVEV in the germline V gene (reference sequence). With 5 bases removed from V and 2 bases from J, the gap between germline ends came to 9 bases.

The genes are TRBV18 and TRBJ1-5; possible D gene TRBD1, 6 bases. The V end was cut by 1 base, the J end by 0 bases, with 7 bases between. This CDR3 region has 15 residues. CDR1 is KGHSH, CDR2 LQKENI, per germline. CDR3 DNA: TGTGCCAGCTCACCACGGACAGATAGCAATCAGCCCCAGCATTTT. This gives the protein CASSPRTDSNQPQHF.

The genes are TRBV5-4 and TRBJ2-7; the match to TRBD1 covers 10 bases. Germline values: CDR1 SGHNT, CDR2 YYREEE (reference sequence). J was trimmed by 2 bases and V by 3 bases; bases with no gene match: 8. This CDR3 region has 16 residues. The CDR3 reads CASSSATGTGAYEQYF. DNA of the CDR3: TGTGCCAGCAGCTCCGCTACCGGGACAGGGGCCTACGAGCAGTACTTC.

V gene TRBV5-1 combines with J gene TRBJ2-1, with 7 bases matching TRBD2. Germline trimming cut 9 bases from V and 0 bases from J; bases unmatched to any gene: 6. The CDR3 is 14 residues long. Germline V lookup: CDR1 SGHRS, CDR2 YFSETQ. CDR3 in amino acids: CATTSGNSYNEQFF. For the CDR3, the DNA is TGCGCCACCACCAGCGGGAACTCCTACAATGAGCAGTTCTTC. Drawing the rest from reference TRBV5-1 and TRBJ2-1, the complete variable domain is KAGVTQTPRYLIKTRGQQVTLSCSPISGHRSVSWYQQTPGQGLQFLFEYFSETQRNKGNFPGRFSGRQFSNSRSEMNVSTLELGDSALYLCATTSGNSYNEQFFGPGTRLTVL.

V gene TRBV30 combines with J gene TRBJ2-7; 9 bases match TRBD2. Germline V gene lookup returns CDR1 GTSNPN and CDR2 SVGIG (reference sequence). Losses at the gene ends were 8 bases for V and 5 bases for J; bases not matched to a gene: 4. The CDR3 sequence is 11 residues long. The CDR3 DNA reads TGTGCCCGTAGACTAGCGGACGAGCAGTACTTC. As protein: CARRLADEQYF.

The gene calls are TRBV5-6 and TRBJ2-1; 12 positions match TRBD2. This CDR3 is 18 amino acids long. Germline CDR1 SGHDT, CDR2 YYEEEE. After removal of 1 base from V and 6 bases from J, the junction contained 11 bases not matched to a gene. CDR3 in amino acids: CASSLLSRLAGVGNEQFF. CDR3 DNA: TGTGCCAGCAGCTTGCTCTCAAGACTAGCGGGAGTGGGCAATGAGCAGTTCTTC.

The CDR3 DNA is TGTGCCTGGAGTCCACTAGCGCCCTCCTACAATGAGCAGTTCTTC. As protein: CAWSPLAPSYNEQFF. The chain carries TRBV30 and TRBJ2-1; 7 positions agree with TRBD2. Germline V gene sequence: CDR1 GTSNPN, CDR2 SVGIG (reference sequence). V was pared by 2 bases and J by 0 bases, with 4 bases of the junction left unmatched. The CDR3 is 15 amino acids. The full variable domain, in which reference TRBV30 and TRBJ2-1 provide the parts outside the CDR3, is SQTIHQWPATLVQPVGSPLSLECTVEGTSNPNLYWYRQAAGRGLQLLFYSVGIGQISSEVPQNLSASRPQDRQFILSSKKLLLSDSGFYLCAWSPLAPSYNEQFFGPGTRLTVL.

This sequence joins TRBV5-1 and TRBJ2-7; TRBD2 agrees at 7 bases. With V trimmed by 0 bases and J by 2 bases, 5 bases remained unmatched. This CDR3 spans 15 amino acids. Germline V gene data show CDR1 as SGHRS and CDR2 as YFSETQ. The CDR3 coding sequence is TGCGCCAGCAGCTTGGAATCCGGGAGGACCTACGAGCAGTACTTC. This codes for CASSLESGRTYEQYF.

The CDR3 loop reads CASSLLAGNSYEQYF. CDR3 coding DNA: TGTGCCAGCAGTTTACTAGCGGGAAACTCCTACGAGCAGTACTTC. V gene TRBV6-4 combines with J gene TRBJ2-7; 10 bases match TRBD2. Germline V CDR1 and CDR2: MRHNA, SNTAGT. The CDR3 is made up of 15 amino acids. Losses at the gene ends were 5 bases for V and 0 bases for J; bases not matched to a gene: 4.

The V call is TRBV5-6, the J call TRBJ2-5, with 9 bases fitting TRBD1. The CDR3 has 14 residues. From germline, CDR1 is SGHDT and CDR2 YYEEEE. With V trimmed by 2 bases and J by 4 bases, 3 bases remained unmatched. The CDR3 reads CASSFTGGGETQYF. Written as DNA, the CDR3 is TGTGCCAGCAGCTTCACAGGGGGCGGAGAGACCCAGTACTTC.

This chain uses TRBV14 with TRBJ2-5, with unresolved D. The CDR3 spans 13 residues. V was trimmed by 1 base and J by 4 bases, leaving 7 bases between them. Germline V gene data show CDR1 as SGHDN and CDR2 as FVKESK. As DNA, the CDR3 is TGTGCCAGCAGCCAAGGCACTGGAGAGACCCAGTACTTC. Protein sequence: CASSQGTGETQYF.

The rearrangement links TRBV7-2 to TRBJ1-1; TRBD1 might be the D (5 bases). The germline V and J ends were trimmed by 1 base and 7 bases, with 13 bases remaining between them. CDR1 and CDR2 (germline): SGHTA, FQGNSA. This CDR3 is 14 amino acids long. CDR3 DNA: TGTGCCAGCAGCTTAGGTACAGGTTCCAGTGAAGCTTTCTTT. Its translation: CASSLGTGSSEAFF.

Points on this clone: The sample contains more than one DNA sequence encoding this CDR3. The chain has TRBV9 and TRBJ2-3; D may be TRBD1 (5 bases). The CDR3 contains 16 residues. Trimming stripped 0 bases from V and 0 bases from J, with 11 bases between. The germline V gene encodes CDR1 SGDLS and CDR2 YYNGEE. The CDR3 sequence: CASSVGGSTSTDTQYF. CDR3 nucleotide sequence: TGTGCCAGCAGCGTAGGGGGCTCGACTAGCACAGATACGCAGTATTTT.

This rearrangement joins TRBV19 to TRBJ2-2; possible D gene TRBD1, 5 bases. In germline, CDR1 is LNHDA, CDR2 SQIVND (reference sequence). With 5 bases removed from V and 4 bases from J, the gap between germline ends came to 14 bases. CDR3 size: 15 residues. The CDR3 coding sequence is TGTGCCAGTAGTGTGGCAGGGCTGATCACCGGGGAGCTGTTTTTT. This sequence encodes CASSVAGLITGELFF.

V usage is TRBV6-5 and J usage is TRBJ2-7, with D tentatively TRBD1 (5 bases). The germline gives CDR1 MNHEY, CDR2 SVGAGI. This CDR3 region has 14 residues. V dropped 6 bases and J dropped 6 bases, with 18 bases sitting between them. The CDR3 sequence: CASRPVLVQGEQYF. CDR3 nucleotides: TGTGCCAGCAGACCCGTCCTAGTTCAGGGCGAGCAGTACTTC.

V gene TRBV5-1 combines with J gene TRBJ2-5; possibly TRBD2 for D (6 bases). The CDR3 runs 13 residues. Germline CDR1 and CDR2: SGHRS and YFSETQ. The V gene lost 6 bases and the J gene lost 1 base, with 10 bases spanning the gap. The chain's CDR3 is CASNPTSQETQYF. DNA of the CDR3: TGCGCCAGCAACCCGACTAGCCAAGAGACCCAGTACTTC. Together with reference TRBV5-1 and TRBJ2-5, the CDR3 gives the full variable domain: KAGVTQTPRYLIKTRGQQVTLSCSPISGHRSVSWYQQTPGQGLQFLFEYFSETQRNKGNFPGRFSGRQFSNSRSEMNVSTLELGDSALYLCASNPTSQETQYFGPGTRLLVL.